The 7 T cell receptor beta chains given below trace back to one sample, sequenced in a study of blood T cell repertoires in COVID-19 (dated by TCRdb to the early 2020s). To prepare the library, the immunoSEQ multiplex PCR assay was applied. In TCRdb, the immuneACCESS table is reduced to in-frame sequences with V and J assigned. These tables do not hold every clone; where another copy was compared, an unresolved V gene accounts for under half, and the others remain unexplained. The table for this sample lists a few hundred thousand clones; 84% of them were counted only once. The top ten constitute 15% to 20% of the sample. Specimen: peripheral blood. Receptors were obtained from an elderly woman with active or convalescent COVID-19.

The chain joins TRBV3-1 (or the pseudogene TRBV3-2) to TRBJ2-7; TRBD1 is a possible D gene (6 bases). CDR1 is LGHDT and CDR2 is YNNKEL in the germline V gene (reference sequence). The CDR3 is 15 amino acids. V shed 1 base and J shed 3 bases, with 13 bases lying between them. The CDR3 DNA reads TGTGCCAGCAGCCAAGGGGGACACCTGAACTACGAGCAGTACTTC. Translation gives CASSQGGHLNYEQYF.

This clone was observed once. The J gene is TRBJ2-3, the V gene TRBV7-2; TRBD2 aligns across 12 bases. Losses at the gene ends were 2 bases for V and 6 bases for J; bases not matched to a gene: 6. The CDR3 spans 16 residues. Germline V lookup: CDR1 SGHTA, CDR2 FQGNSA. CDR3 loop: CASSLRLAGAPDTQYF. The CDR3 region has the DNA TGTGCCAGCAGCTTAAGACTAGCGGGAGCCCCCGATACGCAGTATTTT.

This rearrangement joins TRBV6-5 to TRBJ2-5, with 9 positions matching TRBD2. Germline assignment: CDR1 MNHEY and CDR2 SVGAGI. Losses at the gene ends were 8 bases for V and 5 bases for J; bases not matched to a gene: 6. The CDR3 is 13 amino acids. The CDR3 nucleotides are TGTGCCAGCGGGCTAGCGGGGCGGGAGACCCAGTACTTC. It codes for CASGLAGRETQYF.

The CDR3 region is CASSSTGTGGRAQQYF. The CDR3 nucleotides read TGTGCCAGCAGCTCCACCGGGACAGGGGGACGGGCACAGCAGTATTTT. The chain employs TRBV7-6 and TRBJ2-3, with TRBD1 identical over 11 bases. Germline V gives CDR1 SGHVS, CDR2 FNYEAQ. The CDR3 extends over 16 amino acids. Unmatched junction bases numbered 14, after V lost 4 bases and J lost 11 bases.

This chain connects TRBV7-3 to TRBJ2-7; perhaps TRBD2 as D (5 bases). The CDR3 covers 15 residues. The germline CDR1 and CDR2 sequences are SGHTA and FQGTGA. The V and J ends lost 5 bases and 0 bases respectively, with 14 bases between them. This CDR3 is CASSPSRARSYEQYF. The CDR3 DNA reads as TGTGCCAGCAGCCCGTCGAGGGCCCGCTCCTACGAGCAGTACTTC. The entire variable domain, with the rest obtained from reference TRBV7-3 and TRBJ2-7, is as follows: GAGVSQTPSNKVTEKGKYVELRCDPISGHTALYWYRQSLGQGPEFLIYFQGTGAADDSGLPNDRFFAVRPEGSVSTLKIQRTERGDSAVYLCASSPSRARSYEQYFGPGTRLTVT.

The chain uses TRBV5-8 and TRBJ2-5; possible D gene TRBD2, 6 bases. This CDR3 is 16 amino acids long. Germline assignment: CDR1 SGHTS and CDR2 YDEGEE. V lost 1 base to trimming and J lost 4 bases, with 17 bases between them. The CDR3 region is CASSLRGTLGGETQYF. The CDR3 nucleotides are TGTGCCAGCAGCTTGCGGGGAACTTTGGGGGGAGAGACCCAGTACTTC. Variable domain in full (rest from reference TRBV5-8 and TRBJ2-5): EAGVTQSPTHLIKTRGQQATLRCSPISGHTSVYWYQQALGLGLQFLLWYDEGEERNRGNFPPRFSGRQFPNYSSELNVNALELEDSALYLCASSLRGTLGGETQYFGPGTRLLVL.

This chain uses TRBV28 with TRBJ1-5; D perhaps matches TRBD1 (5 bases). The CDR3 sequence is 12 residues long. Per the germline V gene, CDR1 is MDHEN and CDR2 is SYDVKM. Trimming cost V 7 bases and J 1 base, with 5 bases left between them. Here the CDR3 reads CASKGSNQPQHF. In nucleotides, the CDR3 is TGTGCCAGCAAGGGGAGCAATCAGCCCCAGCATTTT. Using reference TRBV28 and TRBJ1-5 for the parts outside the CDR3, the full variable domain is DVKVTQSSRYLVKRTGEKVFLECVQDMDHENMFWYRQDPGLGLRLIYFSYDVKMKEKGDIPEGYSVSREKKERFSLILESASTNQTSMYLCASKGSNQPQHFGDGTRLSIL.